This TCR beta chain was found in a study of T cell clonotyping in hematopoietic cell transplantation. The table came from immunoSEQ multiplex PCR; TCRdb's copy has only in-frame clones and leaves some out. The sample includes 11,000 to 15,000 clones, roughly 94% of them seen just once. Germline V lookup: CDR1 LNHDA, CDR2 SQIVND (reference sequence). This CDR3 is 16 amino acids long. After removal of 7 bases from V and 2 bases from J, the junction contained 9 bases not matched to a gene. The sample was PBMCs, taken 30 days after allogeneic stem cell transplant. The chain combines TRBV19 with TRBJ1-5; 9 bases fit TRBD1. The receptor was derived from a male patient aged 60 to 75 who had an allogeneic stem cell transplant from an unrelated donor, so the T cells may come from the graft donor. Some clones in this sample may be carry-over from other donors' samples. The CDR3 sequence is CASMIGQGRGNQPQHF. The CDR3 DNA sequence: TGTGCCAGTATGATAGGACAGGGGAGAGGCAATCAGCCCCAGCATTTT.